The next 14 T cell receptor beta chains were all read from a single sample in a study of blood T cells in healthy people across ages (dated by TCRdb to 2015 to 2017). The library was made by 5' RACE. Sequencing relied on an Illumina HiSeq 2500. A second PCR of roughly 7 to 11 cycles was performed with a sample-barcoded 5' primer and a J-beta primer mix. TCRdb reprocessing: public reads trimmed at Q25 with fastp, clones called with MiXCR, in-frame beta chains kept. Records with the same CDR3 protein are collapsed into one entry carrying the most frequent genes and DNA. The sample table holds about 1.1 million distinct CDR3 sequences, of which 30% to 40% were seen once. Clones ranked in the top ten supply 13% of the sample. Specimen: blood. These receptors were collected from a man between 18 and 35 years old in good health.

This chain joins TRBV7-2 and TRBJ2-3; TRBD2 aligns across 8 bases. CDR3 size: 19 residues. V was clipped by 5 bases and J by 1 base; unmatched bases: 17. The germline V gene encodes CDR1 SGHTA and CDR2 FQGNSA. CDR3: CASSRNRGGTTRRTDTQYF. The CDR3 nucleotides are TGTGCCAGCAGCCGCAATCGGGGGGGGACTACACGGCGCACAGATACGCAGTATTTT.

In DNA, the CDR3 is TGTGCCAGCAGCAGAGGGGACAGCTTCAATCAGCCCCAGCATTTT. This sequence encodes CASSRGDSFNQPQHF. The gene calls are TRBV7-9 and TRBJ1-5, with TRBD1 matching over 7 bases. CDR3 length: 15 residues. V was clipped by 5 bases and J by 3 bases; unmatched bases: 7. Germline-derived CDR1 and CDR2 are SEHNR and FQNEAQ (reference sequence).

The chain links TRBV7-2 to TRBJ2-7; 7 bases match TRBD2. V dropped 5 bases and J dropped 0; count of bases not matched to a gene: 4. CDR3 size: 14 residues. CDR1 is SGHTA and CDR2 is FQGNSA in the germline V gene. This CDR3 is CASSPAGVSYEQYF. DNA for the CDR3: TGTGCCAGCAGCCCGGCGGGGGTCTCCTACGAGCAGTACTTC.

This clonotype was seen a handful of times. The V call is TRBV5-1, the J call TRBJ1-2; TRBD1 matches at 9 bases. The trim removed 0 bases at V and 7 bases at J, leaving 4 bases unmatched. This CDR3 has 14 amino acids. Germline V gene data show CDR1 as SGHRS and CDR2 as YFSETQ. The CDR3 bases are TGCGCCAGCAGCTTGGTAGAGACAGGGGGTGGCTACACCTTC. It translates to CASSLVETGGGYTF.

The DNA of the CDR3 is TGTGCCAGCATACCTAATGGGGGGGATGGAGTTGGCTACACCTTC. It translates to CASIPNGGDGVGYTF. The gene calls are TRBV2 and TRBJ1-2; D may be TRBD1 (5 bases). The CDR3 spans 15 residues. Per germline, CDR1 SNHLY and CDR2 FYNNEI. Trimming removed 7 bases at V and 7 bases at J, with 22 bases between. Full variable domain (rest looked up from reference TRBV2 and TRBJ1-2): EPEVTQTPSHQVTQMGQEVILRCVPISNHLYFYWYRQILGQKVEFLVSFYNNEISEKSEIFDDQFSVERPDGSNFTLKIRSTKLEDSAMYFCASIPNGGDGVGYTFGSGTRLTVV.

In DNA form, the CDR3 reads TGTGCCAGCGGGGTGGGGGGGCCAACAACTAATGAAAAACTGTTTTTT. Protein: CASGVGGPTTNEKLFF. V and J are TRBV28 and TRBJ1-4, with D tentatively TRBD1 (6 bases). Germline V gene lookup returns CDR1 MDHEN and CDR2 SYDVKM. The CDR3 consists of 16 residues. Trimming took off 8 bases at V and 0 bases at J, with 16 bases between the two ends.

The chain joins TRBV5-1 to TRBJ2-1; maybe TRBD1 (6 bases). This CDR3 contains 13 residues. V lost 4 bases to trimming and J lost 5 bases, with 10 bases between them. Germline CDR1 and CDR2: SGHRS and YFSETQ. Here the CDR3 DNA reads TGCGCCAGCAGCGGGGACAACGACAATGAGCAGTTCTTC. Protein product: CASSGDNDNEQFF.

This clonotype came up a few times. The CDR3 sequence is CSASKGTGFPLAKNIQYF. In DNA form, the CDR3 reads TGCAGTGCCTCGAAAGGGACAGGGTTCCCCTTAGCCAAAAACATTCAGTACTTC. This sequence joins TRBV20-1 and TRBJ2-4; 9 nucleotides match TRBD1. V lost 6 bases, J lost 0 bases, and 15 bases stayed unmatched. CDR3 length: 18 residues. CDR1 is DFQATT, CDR2 SNEGSKA, per germline (reference sequence).

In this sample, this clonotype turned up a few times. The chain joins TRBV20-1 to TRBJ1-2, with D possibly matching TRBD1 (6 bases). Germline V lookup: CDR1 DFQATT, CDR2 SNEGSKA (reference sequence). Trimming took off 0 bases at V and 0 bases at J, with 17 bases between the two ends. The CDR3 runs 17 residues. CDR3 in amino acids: CSARDWSGAGANYGYTF. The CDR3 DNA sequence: TGCAGTGCTAGAGATTGGTCAGGGGCCGGAGCTAACTATGGCTACACCTTC.

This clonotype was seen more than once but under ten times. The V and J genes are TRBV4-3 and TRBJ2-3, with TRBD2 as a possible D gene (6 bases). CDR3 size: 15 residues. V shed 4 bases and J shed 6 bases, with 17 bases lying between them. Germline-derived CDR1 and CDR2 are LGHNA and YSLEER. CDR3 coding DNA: TGCGCCAGCAGCCGTAGCGGCACTACAAGGGATACGCAGTATTTT. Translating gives CASSRSGTTRDTQYF.

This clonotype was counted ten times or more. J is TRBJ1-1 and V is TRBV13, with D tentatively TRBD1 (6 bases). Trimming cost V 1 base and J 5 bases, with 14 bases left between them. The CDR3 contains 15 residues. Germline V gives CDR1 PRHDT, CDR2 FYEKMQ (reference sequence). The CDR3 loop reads CASSLEGRGGTEAFF. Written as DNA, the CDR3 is TGTGCCAGCAGCTTAGAGGGCAGGGGTGGGACTGAAGCTTTCTTT.

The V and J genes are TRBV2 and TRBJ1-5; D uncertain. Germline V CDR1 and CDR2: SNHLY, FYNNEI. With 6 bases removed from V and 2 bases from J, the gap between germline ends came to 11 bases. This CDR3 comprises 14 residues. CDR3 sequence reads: CASRGNMGNQPQHF. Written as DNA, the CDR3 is TGTGCCAGCAGGGGAAACATGGGCAATCAGCCCCAGCATTTT. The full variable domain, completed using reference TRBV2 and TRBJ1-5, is EPEVTQTPSHQVTQMGQEVILRCVPISNHLYFYWYRQILGQKVEFLVSFYNNEISEKSEIFDDQFSVERPDGSNFTLKIRSTKLEDSAMYFCASRGNMGNQPQHFGDGTRLSIL.

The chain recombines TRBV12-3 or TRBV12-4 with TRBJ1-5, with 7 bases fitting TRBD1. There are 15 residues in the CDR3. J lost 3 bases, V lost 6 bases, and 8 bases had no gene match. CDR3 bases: TGTGCCAGCAGCTCAGGACAGGCATACAATCAGCCCCAGCATTTT. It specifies CASSSGQAYNQPQHF.

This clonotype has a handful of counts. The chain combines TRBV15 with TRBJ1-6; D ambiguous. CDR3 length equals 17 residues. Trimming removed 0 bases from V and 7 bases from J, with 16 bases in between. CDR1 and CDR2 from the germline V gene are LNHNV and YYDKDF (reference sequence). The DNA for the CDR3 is TGTGCCACCAGCAGAGAGAGGCGTGCACGGTCAAATTCACCCCTCCACTTT. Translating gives CATSRERRARSNSPLHF.